The 9 T cell receptor beta chains below come from one sample, sequenced in a study of response to subunit inactivated influenza vaccine. TCRdb redid the calling of the RT-PCR reads with MiXCR, one entry per CDR3 protein. The sample has fewer than 800,000 distinct CDR3 sequences, less than 20% seen once. Specimen: PBMCs from blood, collected approximately 12 days after vaccination. These receptors were obtained from a man aged 50 or older who received an inactivated influenza vaccine.

This clonotype was seen more than once but under ten times. This sequence joins TRBV18 and TRBJ1-6, with D possibly matching TRBD1 (6 bases). The CDR3 extends over 15 amino acids. The germline V and J ends were trimmed by 3 bases and 7 bases, with 13 bases remaining between them. From germline, CDR1 is KGHSH and CDR2 LQKENI. DNA for the CDR3: TGTGCCAGCTCACCTGGGGGGGGCCAAAATTCACCCCTCCACTTT. Translating it yields CASSPGGGQNSPLHF.

This clonotype was seen repeatedly, ten times or more. The V call is TRBV2, the J call TRBJ2-2; TRBD1 agrees at 9 bases. With V trimmed by 2 bases and J by 7 bases, 8 bases remained unmatched. In germline, CDR1 is SNHLY, CDR2 FYNNEI. This CDR3 has 16 residues. DNA of the CDR3: TGTGCCAGCAGTGAATCTCCGGGACAGGGTATCGGGGAGCTGTTTTTT. Encoded protein: CASSESPGQGIGELFF.

In this sample, this clonotype turned up a few times. The chain joins TRBV2 to TRBJ1-1; unclear D gene. Per the germline V gene, CDR1 is SNHLY and CDR2 is FYNNEI. V was clipped by 8 bases and J by 3 bases, with 10 bases between them. The CDR3 has 12 amino acids. The DNA for the CDR3 is TGTGCCAGCGTCCCGGGGTACACTGAAGCTTTCTTT. It yields the protein CASVPGYTEAFF.

There are a few counts of this clonotype. The chain has TRBV11-2 and TRBJ2-7; TRBD1 is a possible D gene (7 bases). The CDR3 extends over 16 amino acids. V lost 1 base and J 4 bases, leaving 17 bases between the germline ends. Germline-derived CDR1 and CDR2 are SGHAT and FQNNGV. DNA for the CDR3: TGTGCCAGCAGCTTAGTCATTGCAGGGGGGCCATACGAGCAGTACTTC. This sequence encodes CASSLVIAGGPYEQYF.

The rearrangement uses TRBV12-3 or TRBV12-4 and TRBJ2-3; 10 bases match TRBD1. There are 14 residues in the CDR3. Trimming took 6 bases from V and 6 from J; bases not matched to a gene: 6. The CDR3 bases are TGTGCCAGCAGCCGAGGGACAGGGGTCGATACGCAGTATTTT. Residues: CASSRGTGVDTQYF.

The table lists this clonotype with a few counts. The chain couples TRBV7-2 to TRBJ1-1, with no clear D. Trimming took 2 bases from V and 11 from J, leaving 15 bases between them. CDR1 SGHTA and CDR2 FQGNSA come from the germline V gene. The CDR3 consists of 13 residues. The CDR3 DNA reads as TGTGCCAGCAGCTTAAATTGGAGATCACACGCTTTCTTT. Translated, it gives CASSLNWRSHAFF. Looking up the rest from reference TRBV7-2 and TRBJ1-1 gives the full variable domain: GAGVSQSPSNKVTEKGKDVELRCDPISGHTALYWYRQSLGQGLEFLIYFQGNSAPDKSGLPSDRFSAERTGGSVSTLTIQRTQQEDSAVYLCASSLNWRSHAFFGQGTRLTVV.

This rearrangement joins TRBV5-5 to TRBJ1-1; 9 nucleotides agree with TRBD1. The CDR3 is 15 residues long. V lost 3 bases to trimming and J lost 3 bases; unmatched junction nucleotides: 6. Looked up from germline, CDR1 is SGHKS and CDR2 is YYEKEE (reference sequence). The CDR3 sequence: CASSSPTGGDTEAFF. DNA for the CDR3: TGTGCCAGCAGCTCTCCGACAGGGGGGGACACTGAAGCTTTCTTT.

This clonotype has a count of ten or more. The chain is built from TRBV7-9 and TRBJ2-7, with D possibly TRBD2 on 5 matching bases. The V gene lost 5 bases and the J gene lost 3 bases, with 14 bases spanning the gap. The V gene's germline CDR1 is SEHNR and CDR2 FQNEAQ (reference sequence). This CDR3 is built from 14 residues. CDR3 in DNA: TGTGCCAGCAGCCCAAGGACTGCATTCTACGAGCAGTACTTC. Translation: CASSPRTAFYEQYF.

The chain uses TRBV29-1 and TRBJ2-3; possibly TRBD2 for D (6 bases). Germline assignment: CDR1 SQVTM and CDR2 ANQGSEA. Trimming shortened V by 1 base and J by 4 bases, and 18 bases separated the two germline ends. The CDR3 length is 16 residues. CDR3 amino acids: CSVEGREAYASDTQYF. The CDR3 coding sequence is TGCAGCGTTGAAGGTAGGGAGGCCTACGCGTCAGATACGCAGTATTTT.